The 27 T cell receptor beta chains below were found in one sample sequenced in a study of blood T cell repertoires in COVID-19. Using immunoSEQ multiplex PCR, the repertoire was profiled, and TCRdb retains in-frame clones only, with some absent. Counted here are around 270,000 clones, around 88% occurring once; the ten biggest clones make up under 2%. Input material: peripheral blood. The receptors originated from a man under 40 with active or convalescent COVID-19.

The V gene is TRBV4-2, the J gene TRBJ1-6; TRBD1 agrees at 9 bases. V lost 0 bases and J lost 8; bases outside the gene matches: 11. Germline loops: CDR1 LGHNA, CDR2 YNFKEQ. The CDR3 is made up of 18 amino acids. DNA for the CDR3: TGTGCCAGCAGCCAAGATGTGGACAGGGGCCGACGAGATTCACCCCTCCACTTT. Its translation: CASSQDVDRGRRDSPLHF.

V usage is TRBV6-5 and J usage is TRBJ1-1; a possible D gene is TRBD1 (5 bases). Trimming cost V 0 bases and J 7 bases, with 12 bases left between them. This CDR3 comprises 14 residues. Germline CDR1 is MNHEY and CDR2 is SVGAGI. CDR3 amino acids: CASSYSISGYEAFF. CDR3 in DNA: TGTGCCAGCAGTTACTCGATTTCAGGGTATGAAGCTTTCTTT.

The gene calls are TRBV3-1 (or the pseudogene TRBV3-2) and TRBJ2-7, with a possible D match to TRBD1 (6 bases). The germline gives CDR1 LGHDT, CDR2 YNNKEL (reference sequence). The CDR3 spans 13 residues. Trimming pared 5 bases from V and 4 bases from J, leaving 12 bases between. The chain's CDR3 is CASSDGQGYEQYF. CDR3 sequence (DNA): TGTGCCAGCAGCGATGGGCAGGGGTACGAGCAGTACTTC.

With regard to this clone: The same CDR3 can be traced to other DNA sequences in this sample. The V and J genes are TRBV4-3 and TRBJ1-1; the D is unclear. This CDR3 spans 14 amino acids. The V gene's germline CDR1 is LGHNA and CDR2 YSLEER. V dropped 0 bases and J dropped 1 base, with 6 bases sitting between them. The CDR3 coding sequence is TGCGCCAGCAGCCAAGAGGGAGAGAACACTGAAGCTTTCTTT. It specifies CASSQEGENTEAFF.

This chain joins TRBV3-1 (or the pseudogene TRBV3-2) and TRBJ2-7; 8 bases align to TRBD1. The junction had 11 bases not matched to a gene; V was cut back by 8 bases and J by 8 bases. The germline gives CDR1 LGHDT, CDR2 YNNKEL (reference sequence). This CDR3 region has 13 residues. The DNA for the CDR3 is TGTGCCAGCTCTCAGGGGGCCCCGTCCAAGCAGTACTTC. This codes for CASSQGAPSKQYF.

V and J are TRBV6-4 and TRBJ2-3; tentative D call: TRBD2 (7 bases). V gave up 6 bases and J gave up 1 base, with 14 bases separating them. Per the germline V gene, CDR1 is MRHNA and CDR2 is SNTAGT. CDR3 size: 15 residues. CDR3 sequence: CASSPGGGGTDTQYF. In nucleotides, the CDR3 is TGTGCCAGCAGCCCTGGGGGGGGCGGCACAGATACGCAGTATTTT.

The chain combines TRBV19 with TRBJ2-5; 7 bases are shared with TRBD1. Germline V lookup: CDR1 LNHDA, CDR2 SQIVND (reference sequence). Losses at the gene ends were 5 bases for V and 5 bases for J; bases not matched to a gene: 8. The CDR3 has 14 residues. This CDR3 reads CASSGTGEWETQYF. The CDR3 DNA sequence: TGTGCCAGTAGTGGTACAGGGGAGTGGGAGACCCAGTACTTC.

The chain uses TRBV12-3 or TRBV12-4 and TRBJ2-3, with TRBD2 as a possible D gene (6 bases). The CDR3 runs to 12 residues. Trimming took off 6 bases at V and 11 bases at J, with 15 bases between the two ends. This CDR3 reads CASSPDRGGQYF. The CDR3 DNA reads as TGTGCCAGCAGCCCCGACCGGGGAGGGCAGTATTTT.

This rearrangement joins TRBV6-5 to TRBJ2-5, with 10 nucleotides matching TRBD2. The CDR3 contains 14 residues. The V gene's germline CDR1 is MNHEY and CDR2 SVGAGI. With V trimmed by 5 bases and J by 5 bases, 5 bases remained unmatched. CDR3 sequence: CASSLAGVQETQYF. In nucleotides, the CDR3 is TGTGCCAGCAGTCTAGCGGGGGTCCAGGAGACCCAGTACTTC.

The rearrangement links TRBV29-1 to TRBJ2-7, with 7 bases matching TRBD1. V shed 5 bases, J shed 2 bases, and the junction held 9 bases outside the gene matches. CDR3 length equals 14 residues. Germline V gene sequence: CDR1 SQVTM, CDR2 ANQGSEA. The CDR3 loop reads CSVPDRDPPYEQYF. CDR3 bases: TGCAGCGTTCCAGACAGGGACCCCCCCTACGAGCAGTACTTC.

This clone was picked up one time. The rearrangement uses TRBV5-1 and TRBJ2-3, with 11 bases that match TRBD2. V shed 0 bases, J shed 6 bases, and the junction held 0 bases outside the gene matches. The CDR3 has 14 residues. Per germline, CDR1 SGHRS and CDR2 YFSETQ. DNA of the CDR3: TGCGCCAGCAGCTTGGGGACTAGCGGGGATACGCAGTATTTT. As protein: CASSLGTSGDTQYF. Drawing the rest from reference TRBV5-1 and TRBJ2-3, the complete variable domain is KAGVTQTPRYLIKTRGQQVTLSCSPISGHRSVSWYQQTPGQGLQFLFEYFSETQRNKGNFPGRFSGRQFSNSRSEMNVSTLELGDSALYLCASSLGTSGDTQYFGPGTRLTVL.

The genes are TRBV7-9 and TRBJ2-3, with 7 nucleotides matching TRBD2. This CDR3 has 14 residues. The J segment lost 1 base and the V segment lost 6 bases, leaving 4 bases of the junction unmatched. Germline lookup yields CDR1 SEHNR and CDR2 FQNEAQ (reference sequence). The CDR3 bases are TGTGCCAGCAGGGACGCGGGGGGCACAGATACGCAGTATTTT. Protein sequence: CASRDAGGTDTQYF.

In this sample, this clone turned up once. The V and J genes are TRBV27 and TRBJ2-3; D gene uncertain. V lost 3 bases, J lost 2 bases, and 12 bases lay in between. Germline CDR1 and CDR2: MNHEY and SMNVEV (reference sequence). The CDR3 totals 15 residues. CDR3 sequence reads: CASSFSRGFTDTQYF. CDR3 coding DNA: TGTGCCAGCAGTTTCTCGCGAGGATTCACAGATACGCAGTATTTT.

The rearrangement joins TRBV19 to TRBJ1-1; no clear D. V gave up 3 bases and J gave up 0 bases, with 14 bases separating them. The CDR3 spans 16 residues. Germline V gives CDR1 LNHDA, CDR2 SQIVND (reference sequence). CDR3 bases: TGTGCCAGTAGTATTCATATAGAGGGAATGAACACTGAAGCTTTCTTT. Its translation is CASSIHIEGMNTEAFF.

This sequence joins TRBV15 and TRBJ1-1; D is ambiguous. This CDR3 region has 14 residues. From germline, CDR1 is LNHNV and CDR2 YYDKDF (reference sequence). V was clipped by 0 bases and J by 5 bases, with 10 bases between them. The CDR3 sequence is CATSRDRAGTEAFF. The CDR3, as DNA: TGTGCCACCAGCAGAGATCGAGCCGGGACTGAAGCTTTCTTT.

In its sample, this clone was seen a few times. The chain employs TRBV7-3 and TRBJ2-1, with 11 bases identical to TRBD2. This CDR3 is 15 amino acids long. Per the germline V gene, CDR1 is SGHTA and CDR2 is FQGTGA. V lost 4 bases, J lost 6 bases, and 5 bases stayed unmatched. This CDR3 reads CASSSTSGAFNEQFF. In nucleotides, the CDR3 is TGTGCCAGCAGCTCGACTAGCGGGGCTTTCAATGAGCAGTTCTTC.

The V and J genes are TRBV11-2 and TRBJ2-5, with TRBD2 matching 12 bases. CDR1 SGHAT and CDR2 FQNNGV come from the germline V gene. The V and J ends lost 3 bases and 2 bases, in that order; junction bases with no gene match: 1. This CDR3 comprises 15 residues. CDR3 nucleotide sequence: TGTGCCAGCAGCTTTCTAGCGGGGGGGCAAGAGACCCAGTACTTC. It codes for CASSFLAGGQETQYF.

The J gene is TRBJ1-1, the V gene TRBV9; TRBD1 is a possible D gene (6 bases). The CDR3 is 14 residues long. The germline gives CDR1 SGDLS, CDR2 YYNGEE. Between the trimmed V and J ends, which lost 1 base and 2 bases, there was a span of 9 bases. CDR3 sequence: CASSVRTENTEAFF. CDR3 DNA: TGTGCCAGCAGCGTAAGGACAGAAAACACTGAAGCTTTCTTT.

The chain is built from TRBV7-3 and TRBJ2-1; TRBD1 is a possible D gene (6 bases). The germline CDR1 and CDR2 sequences are SGHTA and FQGTGA. CDR3 length: 14 amino acids. The germline V and J ends were trimmed by 3 bases and 4 bases, with 10 bases remaining between them. The CDR3 loop is CASSFHDRYNEQFF. The DNA of the CDR3 is TGTGCCAGCAGCTTTCATGACAGGTACAATGAGCAGTTCTTC.

This chain joins TRBV4-2 and TRBJ1-6, with TRBD1 identical over 11 bases. The V gene's germline CDR1 is LGHNA and CDR2 YNFKEQ. V lost 3 bases, J lost 7 bases, and 8 bases stayed unmatched. The CDR3 has 17 amino acids. CDR3 region: CASSQAPGQGVNSPLHF. DNA for the CDR3: TGTGCCAGCAGCCAGGCCCCGGGACAGGGGGTAAATTCACCCCTCCACTTT.

The chain uses TRBV30 and TRBJ2-7; 7 bases agree with TRBD1. This CDR3 comprises 16 residues. With V trimmed by 2 bases and J by 3 bases, 13 bases remained unmatched. Germline V gives CDR1 GTSNPN, CDR2 SVGIG (reference sequence). The CDR3 protein is CAWSRGTVGGDYEQYF. CDR3 DNA: TGTGCCTGGAGTAGGGGGACAGTCGGTGGGGACTACGAGCAGTACTTC.

The J gene is TRBJ2-7, the V gene TRBV7-8; D call uncertain. The germline V gene has CDR1 SGHVS and CDR2 FQNEAQ. The CDR3 covers 14 residues. With 4 bases removed from V and 3 bases from J, the gap between germline ends came to 13 bases. The CDR3 bases are TGTGCCAGCAGCTCCCTACCAGGCTACTACGAGCAGTACTTC. As protein: CASSSLPGYYEQYF.

The genes are TRBV15 and TRBJ2-1; maybe TRBD1 (5 bases). Trimming shortened V by 3 bases and J by 6 bases, and 12 bases separated the two germline ends. The CDR3 contains 14 residues. Germline V gives CDR1 LNHNV, CDR2 YYDKDF (reference sequence). CDR3 sequence: CATSRDKGINEQFF. DNA of the CDR3: TGTGCCACCAGCAGGGACAAGGGAATCAATGAGCAGTTCTTC.

This rearrangement joins TRBV19 to TRBJ1-5, with TRBD1 identical over 10 bases. CDR1 is LNHDA and CDR2 is SQIVND in the germline V gene (reference sequence). Trimming took 10 bases from V and 2 from J; bases not matched to a gene: 8. This CDR3 is 15 amino acids long. CDR3 amino acids: CATSRDRGGNQPQHF. DNA of the CDR3: TGTGCCACTTCCCGGGACAGGGGAGGCAATCAGCCCCAGCATTTT.

V and J are TRBV2 and TRBJ2-7; 13 bases line up with TRBD2. The CDR3 consists of 17 residues. Germline V lookup: CDR1 SNHLY, CDR2 FYNNEI. J was trimmed by 3 bases and V by 5 bases; bases with no gene match: 10. CDR3 nucleotides: TGTGCCAGCAGTACCCCTTCCGGGACTAGCGGGGTCTACGAGCAGTACTTC. It encodes CASSTPSGTSGVYEQYF.

Written as DNA, the CDR3 is TGTGCCAGCAGCTTGGCTAGCGGGGGGGTAGATACGCAGTATTTT. Translating it yields CASSLASGGVDTQYF. This rearrangement joins TRBV5-4 to TRBJ2-3; TRBD2 agrees at 12 bases. Germline values: CDR1 SGHNT, CDR2 YYREEE (reference sequence). This CDR3 contains 15 residues. Unmatched junction bases numbered 1, after V lost 0 bases and J lost 5 bases. The whole variable domain, remainder taken from reference TRBV5-4 and TRBJ2-3, is ETGVTQSPTHLIKTRGQQVTLRCSSQSGHNTVSWYQQALGQGPQFIFQYYREEENGRGNFPPRFSGLQFPNYSSELNVNALELDDSALYLCASSLASGGVDTQYFGPGTRLTVL.

This clone was recorded at least ten times. This sequence joins TRBV6-1 and TRBJ2-3, with a weak D call TRBD2 (7 bases). The V gene lost 2 bases and the J gene lost 2 bases, with 17 bases spanning the gap. Germline-derived CDR1 and CDR2 are MNHNS and SASEGT. This CDR3 comprises 17 residues. This chain's CDR3 is CASSEFFGGGPTDTQYF. The DNA of the CDR3 is TGTGCCAGCAGTGAATTTTTCGGCGGGGGCCCCACAGATACGCAGTATTTT.